This TCR beta chain was found in a study of CD8+ T cells in alopecia areata. cDNA reverse transcribed from extracted RNA served as the sequencing template. TCRdb's table, derived via immunoSEQ multiplex PCR, lists solely in-frame clones and lacks some. The table shows under 250,000 clones, with 57% occurring only once. Broader study findings: Normal skin's resident alphabeta T cells are also sequenced in scalp samples. Sharing of TCRs across patients appeared less clear than in mice, possibly for HLA-related reasons. Lesional scalp exceeded normal scalp in clonality, especially in alopecia totalis/universalis.

For this clone: Its antigen is still unknown.

From germline, CDR1 is SQVTM and CDR2 ANQGSEA. The CDR3 runs to 15 residues. The ends were cut back, 5 bases at V and 4 bases at J, with 20 bases in the middle. The chain recombines TRBV29-1 with TRBJ1-1, with TRBD1 as a possible D gene (6 bases). The starting material was CD4+ T cells sorted from blood, obtained at week 0. This TCR derives from a human donor with alopecia areata. The CDR3 DNA reads TGCAGCGTTCCAACCGGACAGCCATATAGCACTGAAGCTTTCTTT. Encoded protein: CSVPTGQPYSTEAFF.